The 3 T cell receptor beta chains below come from one sample, sequenced in a study of OX40 agonist ivuxolimab in advanced cancers. The repertoire was sequenced with immunoSEQ multiplex PCR; TCRdb's copy has only in-frame clones and lacks some. The sample carries 30,000 to 40,000 clones, about 82% recorded once. This sample comprised CD4+ or CD8+ T cells sorted from blood, obtained in a trial of the OX40 agonist ivuxolimab. The receptors were gathered from an adult with an advanced solid tumor such as melanoma, head and neck, liver or kidney cancer.

The chain uses TRBV9 and TRBJ1-6; tentatively, D is TRBD1 (5 bases). From germline, CDR1 is SGDLS and CDR2 YYNGEE. Trimming pared 4 bases from V and 10 bases from J, leaving 24 bases between. This CDR3 region has 17 residues. CDR3 nucleotide sequence: TGTGCCAGCAGCCGACAAGACCAGACACTTTGGGGCTCACCCCTCCACTTT. This encodes CASSRQDQTLWGSPLHF.

The J gene is TRBJ1-5, the V gene TRBV9; tentative D call: TRBD1 (5 bases). This CDR3 is built from 14 residues. The V and J ends lost 0 bases and 7 bases respectively, with 11 bases between them. The germline gives CDR1 SGDLS, CDR2 YYNGEE. DNA of the CDR3: TGTGCCAGCAGCGTAGATTCGTGGGGGCAGCCCCAGCATTTT. This translates into CASSVDSWGQPQHF.

This clone was recorded only once. The V gene is TRBV4-3, the J gene TRBJ2-3, with a possible D match to TRBD2 (6 bases). Germline V gives CDR1 LGHNA, CDR2 YSLEER. Deletions cut 0 bases from V and 5 bases from J, with 21 bases between. The CDR3 covers 18 residues. Here the CDR3 DNA reads TGCGCCAGCAGCCAAGATCGGTCTAGCGCGGGGATGCGAGATACGCAGTATTTT. Translating it yields CASSQDRSSAGMRDTQYF.